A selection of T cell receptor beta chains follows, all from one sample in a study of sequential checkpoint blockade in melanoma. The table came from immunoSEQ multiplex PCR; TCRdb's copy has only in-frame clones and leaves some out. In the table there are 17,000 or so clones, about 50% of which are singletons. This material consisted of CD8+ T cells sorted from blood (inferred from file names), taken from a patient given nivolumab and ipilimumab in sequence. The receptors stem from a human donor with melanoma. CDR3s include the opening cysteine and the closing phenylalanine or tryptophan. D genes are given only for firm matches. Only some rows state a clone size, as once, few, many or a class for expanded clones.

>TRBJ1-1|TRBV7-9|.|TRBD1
CASSQGTGGPNTEAFF
TGTGCCAGCAGCCAAGGGACAGGGGGCCCAAACACTGAAGCTTTCTTT
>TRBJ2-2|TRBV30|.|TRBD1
CAWRRDRVYTGELFF
TGTGCCTGGAGACGGGACAGGGTGTACACCGGGGAGCTGTTTTTT
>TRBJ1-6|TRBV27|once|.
CASSFVRDTRNFYNSPLHF
TGTGCCAGCAGTTTCGTGAGGGACACCAGAAACTTCTATAATTCACCCCTCCACTTT
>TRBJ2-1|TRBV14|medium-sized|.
CASSQEWAGAQVKKFF
TGTGCCAGCAGCCAAGAATGGGCGGGGGCCCAGGTGAAGAAGTTCTTC
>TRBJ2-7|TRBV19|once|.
CASSIGRGTYEQYF
TGTGCCAGTAGTATTGGACGGGGGACCTACGAGCAGTACTTC
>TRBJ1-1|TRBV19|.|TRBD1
CASLGRDRVTEAFF
TGTGCCAGCCTGGGGCGGGACAGGGTCACTGAAGCTTTCTTT
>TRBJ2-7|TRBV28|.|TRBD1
CASRRQGAWEQYF
TGTGCCAGCAGAAGACAGGGGGCGTGGGAGCAGTACTTC
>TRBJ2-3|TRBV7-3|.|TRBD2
CASSLYPRASGGASTDTQYF
TGTGCCAGCAGCTTATACCCCCGGGCTAGCGGGGGGGCTAGCACAGATACGCAGTATTTT
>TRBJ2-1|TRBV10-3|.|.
CAISEEGGANEQFF
TGTGCCATCAGTGAGGAGGGGGGGGCGAATGAGCAGTTCTTC
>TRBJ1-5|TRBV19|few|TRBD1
CASSIVSGQGVYSNQPQHF
TGTGCCAGTAGTATAGTTTCTGGACAGGGGGTTTATAGCAATCAGCCCCAGCATTTT
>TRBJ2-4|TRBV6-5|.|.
CASRDEQLAKNIQYF
TGTGCCAGCAGGGATGAACAGCTAGCCAAAAACATTCAGTACTTC
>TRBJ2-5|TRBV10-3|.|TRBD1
CAISESTGGGFETQYF
TGTGCCATCAGTGAGTCGACAGGGGGCGGTTTCGAGACCCAGTACTTC
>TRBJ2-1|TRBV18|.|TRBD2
CASSPLRGGIINEQFF
TGTGCCAGCTCACCCCTAAGGGGAGGGATTATCAATGAGCAGTTCTTC
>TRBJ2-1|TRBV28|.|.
CASSPHEGDEQFF
TGTGCCAGCAGCCCCCATGAGGGCGATGAGCAGTTCTTC
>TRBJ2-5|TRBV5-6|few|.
CASSLTIGQETQYF
TGTGCCAGCAGCTTAACGATCGGTCAAGAGACCCAGTACTTC
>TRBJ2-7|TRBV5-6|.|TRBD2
CASSILAGERYEQYF
TGTGCCAGCAGCATACTAGCGGGGGAACGGTACGAGCAGTACTTC